The TCR beta chain under discussion was sequenced for a study of T cell repertoires in cytomegalovirus infection. About the research overall: Carrying CMV and the relevant HLA type showed in public TCR beta signatures. Points from the study as a whole: Dominating the ex vivo response were TCR beta clonotypes that were CMV-specific and HLA-C-restricted. Cumulative public TCR beta family frequency identified carriers of CMV plus the relevant HLA.

At least ten counts were recorded for this clonotype. Its antigen is still unknown. The junction shows a germline mismatch at one end, possibly a read error. Each CDR3 protein gets one entry after TCRdb re-called the reads with MiXCR. Of roughly 100,000 distinct CDR3 sequences listed, approximately 15% are singletons. The receptor was isolated from a human donor in good health (CMV status not recorded). Some clones in this sample may be carry-over from other donors' samples. The sequencing sample was made of PBMCs.

CDR3: CASSKHGQGAGNAGELFF. CDR3 bases: TGTGCCAGCAGCAAACACGGACAGGGGGCCGGGAACGCCGGGGAGCTGTTTTTT. V usage is TRBV7-2 and J usage is TRBJ2-2; TRBD1 matches at 11 bases. From germline, CDR1 is SGHTA and CDR2 FQGNSA. The CDR3 is 18 amino acids. The full variable domain, completed using reference TRBV7-2 and TRBJ2-2, is GAGVSQSPSNKVTEKGKDVELRCDPISGHTALYWYRQSLGQGLEFLIYFQGNSAPDKSGLPSDRFSAERTGGSVSTLTIQRTQQEDSAVYLCASSKHGQGAGNAGELFFGEGSRLTVL.